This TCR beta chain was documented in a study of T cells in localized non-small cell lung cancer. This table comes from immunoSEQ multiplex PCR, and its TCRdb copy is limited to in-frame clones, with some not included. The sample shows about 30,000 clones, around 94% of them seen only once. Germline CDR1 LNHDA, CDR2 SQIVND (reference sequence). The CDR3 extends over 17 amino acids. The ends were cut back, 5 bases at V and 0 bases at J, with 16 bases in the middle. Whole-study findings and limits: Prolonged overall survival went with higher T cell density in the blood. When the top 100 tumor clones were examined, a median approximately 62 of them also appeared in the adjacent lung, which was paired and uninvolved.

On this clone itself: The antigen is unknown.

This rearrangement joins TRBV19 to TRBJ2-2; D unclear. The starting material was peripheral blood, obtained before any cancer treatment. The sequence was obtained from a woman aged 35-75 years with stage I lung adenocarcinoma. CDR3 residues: CASSFSPSLSNTGELFF. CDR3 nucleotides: TGTGCCAGTAGTTTTTCACCCAGCCTATCGAACACCGGGGAGCTGTTTTTT.